This T cell receptor beta chain emerged from a study of T cell responses to AZD1222 COVID-19 vaccine. Assay: immunoSEQ multiplex PCR; the TCRdb copy retains only in-frame clones and omits some. Among about 110,000 clones listed, roughly nine tenths were seen once. The sequences come from peripheral blood, collected 28 days after the second AZD1222 dose. This clonotype was obtained from an adult who received the AZD1222 COVID-19 vaccine.

The CDR3 loop reads CASSSGTGNEKLFF. The CDR3 coding sequence is TGCGCCAGCAGCTCCGGGACAGGGAATGAAAAACTGTTTTTT. The rearrangement joins TRBV5-1 to TRBJ1-4; 9 bases are a match to TRBD1. Trimming removed 3 bases from V and 5 bases from J; junction bases left unmatched: 2. Germline assignment: CDR1 SGHRS and CDR2 YFSETQ. The CDR3 runs 14 residues.